This T cell receptor (beta chain) was observed in a study of beta chain features in type 1 diabetes. The CDR3 is 15 residues long. V lost 3 bases and J 4 bases, leaving 13 bases between the germline ends. Looked up from germline, CDR1 is SGHDN and CDR2 is FVKESK. Findings of the study overall: The study found moderately but significantly shorter TCRB CDR3s in all four CD4+ subsets of Type 1 diabetes patients.

Of the isolated RNA, all was reverse transcribed, and so the sequenced material was expressed TCRB transcripts. TCRdb's table, derived via immunoSEQ multiplex PCR, lists solely in-frame clones and lacks some. The table lists 300,000 to 400,000 clones, 13% of them singletons. Remarks on this clone: Antigen unknown.

Each donor gave one heparinised blood draw averaging around 120 mL. The authors obtained over 95% purity in all sorted populations. The receptor's source is a woman aged 18-29 years with type 1 diabetes. Material: naive CD4+ T cells from blood. This chain uses TRBV14 with TRBJ2-1, with a possible D match to TRBD2 (6 bases). CDR3 in DNA: TGTGCCAGCAGCCAGGGTAGCGGACCGTACAATGAGCAGTTCTTC. Translation: CASSQGSGPYNEQFF.